This T cell receptor beta chain derives from a study of regulatory T cells in long-lasting Graves disease. General study results and limits: Accuracy was possibly reduced by small sample size.

Turning to this clonotype: Its antigen is still unknown.

Assembly of TCR beta libraries relied on iRepertoire HTBI primers together with Arm-PCR of CDR3 regions. TCRdb reprocessed the multiplex PCR reads with MiXCR, giving one entry per CDR3 protein. This table holds about 290,000 distinct CDR3 sequences, 22% found once. Time point in this sample: persistent/refractory GD, antithyroid drugs over 5 years with positive TRAb. From PBMCs, RNA was extracted and then used to make the TCR library. In germline, CDR1 is MNHEY, CDR2 SMNVEV (reference sequence). The CDR3 extends over 14 amino acids. With 3 bases removed from V and 4 bases from J, the gap between germline ends came to 9 bases.

This TCR was recovered from a female donor with Graves disease. The genes are TRBV27 and TRBJ2-2; TRBD2 might be the D (6 bases). The sequencing used peripheral blood mononuclear cells (PBMCs), collected when the disease was refractory, from a patient treated with antithyroid drugs. CDR3 sequence: CASSFGEVTGELFF. The CDR3 DNA reads TGTGCCAGCAGTTTTGGGGAGGTCACCGGGGAGCTGTTTTTT.